Presented here are 6 T cell receptor beta chains from one specimen sequenced in a study of blood T cell repertoires in COVID-19 (dated by TCRdb to the early 2020s). To prepare the library, the immunoSEQ multiplex PCR assay was applied. TCRdb's version of the immuneACCESS table is confined to in-frame rearrangements and falls short of the full clone set. An unresolved V gene accounts for under half of the shortfall where checked; the remainder is of unknown origin. The sample table holds under 250,000 clones, of which roughly 90% were seen once. More than 5.5% of the sample is held by the ten biggest clonotypes. Material for sequencing was peripheral blood. The receptors shown here come from a man aged 55 to 70 who had recovered from COVID-19.

The chain employs TRBV6-5 and TRBJ1-4, with D possibly being TRBD1 (5 bases). Germline loops: CDR1 MNHEY, CDR2 SVGAGI. Trimming shortened V by 2 bases and J by 2 bases, and 9 bases separated the two germline ends. The CDR3 is made up of 15 amino acids. The CDR3 loop is CASSYRGGTNEKLFF. CDR3 coding DNA: TGTGCCAGCAGTTACAGGGGAGGGACTAATGAAAAACTGTTTTTT.

V gene TRBV5-1 combines with J gene TRBJ2-7; D unresolved. V lost 5 bases and J lost 2, with 11 bases in between. The CDR3 covers 13 residues. Germline V gene data show CDR1 as SGHRS and CDR2 as YFSETQ. The CDR3 DNA is TGCGCCAGCAGTATAGCTGATCCCTACGAGCAGTACTTC. It encodes CASSIADPYEQYF.

This clone has just one count. This chain joins TRBV27 and TRBJ2-2; 7 bases agree with TRBD2. V gave up 6 bases and J gave up 4 bases; unmatched junction bases: 5. The CDR3 totals 14 residues. Germline CDR1 reads MNHEY; CDR2 reads SMNVEV (reference sequence). The CDR3: CASRDWGGTGELFF. The CDR3 coding sequence is TGTGCCAGCAGGGACTGGGGGGGCACCGGGGAGCTGTTTTTT.

The chain combines TRBV3-1 (or the pseudogene TRBV3-2) with TRBJ1-4, with D unresolved. Germline assignment: CDR1 LGHDT and CDR2 YNNKEL (reference sequence). V dropped 4 bases and J dropped 0 bases, with 9 bases sitting between them. The CDR3 is 15 residues long. The CDR3, as DNA: TGTGCCAGCAGCCTCCAACATGCAACTAATGAAAAACTGTTTTTT. This translates into CASSLQHATNEKLFF.

The chain joins TRBV7-3 to TRBJ2-5; 7 bases agree with TRBD2. In germline, CDR1 is SGHTA, CDR2 FQGTGA. The CDR3 loop spans 15 amino acids. V dropped 4 bases and J dropped 1; count of bases not matched to a gene: 6. DNA for the CDR3: TGTGCCAGCAGCTCTTCCGGGGGGACCCAAGAGACCCAGTACTTC. Encoded protein: CASSSSGGTQETQYF.

V gene TRBV28 combines with J gene TRBJ2-5; D is perhaps TRBD1 (5 bases). Germline loops: CDR1 MDHEN, CDR2 SYDVKM. Deletions cut 6 bases from V and 10 bases from J, with 18 bases between. The CDR3 consists of 13 residues. The CDR3 is CASRTGIAGFQYF. Written as DNA, the CDR3 is TGTGCCAGCAGAACTGGGATAGCAGGGTTCCAGTACTTC. Based on the CDR3 plus reference TRBV28 and TRBJ2-5, the full variable domain is DVKVTQSSRYLVKRTGEKVFLECVQDMDHENMFWYRQDPGLGLRLIYFSYDVKMKEKGDIPEGYSVSREKKERFSLILESASTNQTSMYLCASRTGIAGFQYFGPGTRLLVL.